Only one count was recorded for the clone carrying this T cell receptor beta chain. CDR3 size: 14 residues. CDR1 is MNHEY, CDR2 SMNVEV, per germline (reference sequence). Unmatched junction bases numbered 11, after V lost 5 bases and J lost 8 bases. The record originates from a study of OX40 agonist ivuxolimab in advanced cancers. The repertoire was sequenced with immunoSEQ multiplex PCR; TCRdb's copy has only in-frame clones and lacks some. The table includes nearly 95,000 clones, roughly 94% detected once. This material consisted of CD4+ or CD8+ T cells sorted from blood, taken in a trial of the OX40 agonist ivuxolimab. This TCR was recovered from an adult with an advanced solid tumor such as melanoma, head and neck, liver or kidney cancer. The genes are TRBV27 and TRBJ1-1; 7 bases fit TRBD1. CDR3 sequence (DNA): TGTGCCAGCAGTCCCAGGGGGACAGCCGGAGAAGCTTTCTTT. This translates into CASSPRGTAGEAFF.